The sequence of this T cell receptor beta chain was determined in a study of blood T cell repertoires in COVID-19. About the research overall: The United States, Italy and Spain were the sources of the acute and convalescent COVID-19 samples. Sources were T cells, B-cell-depleted T cells, or PBMCs; the material itself was cDNA or gDNA.

The CDR3 spans 15 residues. The V end lost 5 bases, the J end lost 5 bases, and 13 bases lay between the germline ends. Germline-derived CDR1 and CDR2 are KGHSH and LQKENI. Authors' processing steps: Amplification from reference gene primers served as the basis for estimated nucleated cell counts. Profiling relied on immunoSEQ multiplex PCR, and the TCRdb table lists in-frame clones only, not all of them. For V, J and clone size, that table is used; D and trimming come from the DNA. The sample records roughly 160,000 clones, roughly 89% being singletons. The chain carries TRBV18 and TRBJ1-6; tentative D call: TRBD1 (6 bases). Sequenced: peripheral blood. The TCR sequence derives from a woman in her sixties or seventies who had recovered from COVID-19. For the CDR3, the DNA is TGTGCCAGCTCAGTAGGACAGACCCATAATTCACCCCTCCACTTT. It is translated as CASSVGQTHNSPLHF.